A single sample is the source of the 13 T cell receptor beta chains below, sequenced in a study of graft-versus-host responses after intestinal transplantation. These receptors lack a known antigen. Sequencing used immunoSEQ multiplex PCR; TCRdb keeps in-frame clones, though not all of them. The sample carries more than 85,000 clones, around 90% recorded once. The source material was unstimulated CD8+ T cells sorted from spleen or lymph node cells, sampled before transplant. The receptors shown here come from a human donor who was the organ donor for an intestinal transplant.

The rearrangement links TRBV30 to TRBJ1-2, with no clear D. Trimming removed 2 bases at V and 8 bases at J, with 9 bases between. The CDR3 contains 11 residues. CDR1 is GTSNPN, CDR2 SVGIG, per germline (reference sequence). CDR3 sequence: CAWSPPGGYTF. The CDR3 nucleotides read TGTGCCTGGAGTCCCCCCGGGGGCTACACCTTC.

This clone appeared a single time. V usage is TRBV11-3 and J usage is TRBJ2-1, with a tentative D call TRBD1 (6 bases). The CDR3 extends over 12 amino acids. Trimming removed 5 bases from V and 8 bases from J, with 10 bases in between. Germline V lookup: CDR1 SGHNT, CDR2 YENEEA. CDR3 nucleotides: TGTGCCAGCAGCCAGACAGGCGATGAGCAGTTCTTC. Translation: CASSQTGDEQFF.

The genes are TRBV5-1 and TRBJ1-1; D gene ambiguous. Deletions cut 0 bases from V and 5 bases from J, with 11 bases between. Per the germline V gene, CDR1 is SGHRS and CDR2 is YFSETQ. The CDR3 is made up of 14 amino acids. The CDR3 nucleotides are TGCGCCAGCAGCTTGGTGGTGCCGGGGACTGAAGCTTTCTTT. Protein product: CASSLVVPGTEAFF.

The chain has TRBV7-8 and TRBJ2-1; 10 positions agree with TRBD2. V lost 0 bases to trimming and J lost 6 bases; unmatched junction nucleotides: 23. CDR1 is SGHVS, CDR2 FQNEAQ, per germline. The CDR3 is 22 amino acids. The CDR3 DNA follows: TGTGCCAGCAGCTTAGCGTGGCGGTGGCTAGCGGGAGTATTGCGTAGTAGCAATGAGCAGTTCTTC. Its translation: CASSLAWRWLAGVLRSSNEQFF.

This rearrangement joins TRBV28 to TRBJ2-3, with a possible D match to TRBD2 (5 bases). The CDR3 loop spans 14 amino acids. Trimming took off 1 base at V and 0 bases at J, with 5 bases between the two ends. Germline CDR1 and CDR2: MDHEN and SYDVKM. The CDR3 sequence is CASSLSGSTDTQYF. Here the CDR3 DNA reads TGTGCCAGCAGTTTATCGGGAAGCACAGATACGCAGTATTTT.

V gene TRBV28 combines with J gene TRBJ1-5; the match to TRBD1 covers 7 bases. The V gene's germline CDR1 is MDHEN and CDR2 SYDVKM. This CDR3 is built from 17 residues. Trimming removed 3 bases from V and 3 bases from J; junction bases left unmatched: 11. The CDR3 bases are TGTGCCAGCAGTTTGATTGGAAGGGGGCACCCCAATCAGCCCCAGCATTTT. This sequence encodes CASSLIGRGHPNQPQHF.

The table lists this clone with a count of one. The V gene is TRBV4-1, the J gene TRBJ2-7, with 9 nucleotides matching TRBD2. The CDR3 is 18 residues long. In germline, CDR1 is MGHRA, CDR2 YSYEKL. With V trimmed by 0 bases and J by 3 bases, 12 bases remained unmatched. CDR3 bases: TGCGCCAGCAGCCAAGAAAGGATTTTCCGGCGGGGGGGCTACGAGCAGTACTTC. It yields the protein CASSQERIFRRGGYEQYF.

The J gene is TRBJ2-1, the V gene TRBV28, with a possible D match to TRBD2 (7 bases). Germline CDR1 reads MDHEN; CDR2 reads SYDVKM. The CDR3 is made up of 15 amino acids. Trimming took 2 bases from V and 9 from J, leaving 17 bases between them. The CDR3 DNA sequence: TGTGCCAGCAGTTTAGGGGGCCCGACTAGCAGTGAGCAGTTCTTC. It specifies CASSLGGPTSSEQFF.

This chain links TRBV6-5 with TRBJ2-1; tentatively, D is TRBD2 (6 bases). This CDR3 comprises 15 residues. The V gene lost 2 bases and the J gene lost 0 bases, with 8 bases spanning the gap. CDR1 MNHEY and CDR2 SVGAGI come from the germline V gene. The CDR3 nucleotides read TGTGCCAGCAGTTACGACGGGAGCTCCTACAATGAGCAGTTCTTC. Translated, it gives CASSYDGSSYNEQFF.

The chain couples TRBV5-1 to TRBJ2-1; 7 nucleotides agree with TRBD2. Trimming at V came to 2 bases and at J to 7 bases, leaving 21 bases not matched to a gene. Looked up from germline, CDR1 is SGHRS and CDR2 is YFSETQ. This CDR3 has 19 residues. CDR3 sequence (DNA): TGCGCCAGCAGCTTTACGTACCGCAAGCCAGCGGGATTATGGAATGAGCAGTTCTTC. Translated: CASSFTYRKPAGLWNEQFF.

The chain recombines TRBV14 with TRBJ1-2; D perhaps matches TRBD1 (5 bases). Per the germline V gene, CDR1 is SGHDN and CDR2 is FVKESK. The CDR3 length is 13 residues. Trimming took off 4 bases at V and 5 bases at J, with 11 bases between the two ends. This CDR3 reads CASSPSGLYGYTF. CDR3 DNA sequence: TGTGCCAGCAGCCCCTCAGGGTTGTATGGCTACACCTTC.

This rearrangement joins TRBV5-1 to TRBJ2-1; D possibly corresponds to TRBD2 (6 bases). Trimming took 0 bases from V and 4 from J, leaving 17 bases between them. Per germline, CDR1 SGHRS and CDR2 YFSETQ. This CDR3 has 17 amino acids. The CDR3 DNA reads as TGCGCCAGCAGCTTGGCCTGGATGATAGCGGAGTACAATGAGCAGTTCTTC. This encodes CASSLAWMIAEYNEQFF. Drawing the rest from reference TRBV5-1 and TRBJ2-1, the complete variable domain is KAGVTQTPRYLIKTRGQQVTLSCSPISGHRSVSWYQQTPGQGLQFLFEYFSETQRNKGNFPGRFSGRQFSNSRSEMNVSTLELGDSALYLCASSLAWMIAEYNEQFFGPGTRLTVL.

The V call is TRBV2, the J call TRBJ2-1; D possibly corresponds to TRBD2 (7 bases). From germline, CDR1 is SNHLY and CDR2 FYNNEI. With 8 bases removed from V and 6 bases from J, the gap between germline ends came to 17 bases. This CDR3 region has 14 residues. CDR3 region: CASCEGGASNEQFF. CDR3 in DNA: TGTGCCAGCTGCGAGGGGGGGGCGTCCAATGAGCAGTTCTTC. Full variable domain (missing parts from reference TRBV2 and TRBJ2-1): EPEVTQTPSHQVTQMGQEVILRCVPISNHLYFYWYRQILGQKVEFLVSFYNNEISEKSEIFDDQFSVERPDGSNFTLKIRSTKLEDSAMYFCASCEGGASNEQFFGPGTRLTVL.